The present T cell receptor (beta chain) was sequenced within a study of blood T cells in healthy people across ages. Study-level results: Roughly linearly, TCR beta diversity per million T cells fell as age increased.

J was trimmed by 3 bases and V by 3 bases; bases with no gene match: 7. This CDR3 is built from 15 residues. Germline V gene sequence: CDR1 MNHEY, CDR2 SVGAGI. Alongside a J-beta primer mix, a sample-barcoded 5' primer served in a second PCR lasting 7 to 11 cycles. CDR3-containing paired-end reads numbering at least 2.5 million came from each sample. MiXCR, run by TCRdb on the 5' RACE reads, gives a single entry per CDR3 protein. The table includes 350,000 to 450,000 distinct CDR3 sequences, roughly half detected once. The donors, all healthy, were Caucasians living in Russia, aged roughly 6 to 100. Notes on this clonotype: The antigen is unknown.

The source of this sequence is a man in his sixties in good health. Sequenced material: blood. The V gene is TRBV6-5, the J gene TRBJ1-1, with TRBD1 identical over 7 bases. CDR3 loop: CASSYGDRADTEAFF. DNA for the CDR3: TGTGCCAGCAGTTATGGAGACAGGGCGGACACTGAAGCTTTCTTT.